These T cell receptor beta chains were read from a single sample in a study of shared clonotypes between healthy human individuals. The repertoire was sequenced with immunoSEQ multiplex PCR; TCRdb's copy has only in-frame clones and lacks some. The data contain around 2.5 million clones, approximately 93% of them seen just once; the ten biggest clones take up approximately 0.36%. Specimen: naive CD4+ T cells from PBMCs. Source of these receptors: a man between 18 and 29 years old in good health. Some clones in this sample may be carry-over from other donors' samples. Each CDR3 is given without its conserved first and last residue. Clone size appears in some rows only: once, few, many, or a class for an expanded clone.

CDR3	V	J	length	size
ASSQYLGGGQETQY	TRBV4-1	TRBJ2-5	14	once
ASTSVNSISTYNEQF	TRBV28	TRBJ2-1	15	-
ASSLDRLGSGELF	TRBV11-2	TRBJ2-2	13	-
ASSSQTGSNTEAF	TRBV11-2	TRBJ1-1	13	-
ASRPGQGAGEKLF	TRBV28	TRBJ1-4	13	-
ASTAPLRYRVHQPQH	TRBV19	TRBJ1-5	15	-
ASSPRTSGNTDTQY	TRBV9	TRBJ2-3	14	-
ASSLAAGYGYT	TRBV7-2	TRBJ1-2	11	-
ASGLGDPGGYTGELF	TRBV12-5	TRBJ2-2	15	-
ASSPGSTDTQY	TRBV18	TRBJ2-3	11	-
ASSVQGGEQF	TRBV7-3	TRBJ2-1	10	-
ASSLFRDRGSGEQY	TRBV5-1	TRBJ2-7	14	-
ASSLVSLGGYT	TRBV5-1	TRBJ1-2	11	-
SVEGSLAKNIQY	TRBV29-1	TRBJ2-4	12	-
ASSLTPLSGSTEAF	TRBV5-6	TRBJ1-1	14	-
ASRLTSGGPSYNEQF	TRBV27	TRBJ2-1	15	-
ASSIYREAQH	TRBV19	TRBJ1-5	10	-
ASSLRTGYAEQF	TRBV5-1	TRBJ2-1	12	-
ASSLNGRGNKQY	TRBV7-9	TRBJ2-7	12	-
ATSRDPGGNTGELF	TRBV15	TRBJ2-2	14	-
ASSMKTAPNYGYT	TRBV27	TRBJ1-2	13	-
ASSLRSSGSMDTQY	TRBV7-8	TRBJ2-3	14	-
AHVGPSGNTIY	TRBV30	TRBJ1-3	11	-
ASSLGGLAASSYNEQF	TRBV11-2	TRBJ2-1	16	-
ASRATGVLDGYT	TRBV28	TRBJ1-2	12	-
AWRGQGARVYGYT	TRBV30	TRBJ1-2	13	-
ASSDRATNTEAF	TRBV19	TRBJ1-1	12	-
ASRPSGRAAYTQY	TRBV6-5	TRBJ2-3	13	-
ASSPPGQNTGELF	TRBV18	TRBJ2-2	13	-
ASSHAETQY	TRBV14	TRBJ2-5	9	-
ASSSTGLNTGELF	TRBV9	TRBJ2-2	13	-
AGTGINYGYT	TRBV30	TRBJ1-2	10	-
ASSFRDGRAF	TRBV5-6	TRBJ1-1	10	-
ASNPWGGVDTEAF	TRBV9	TRBJ1-1	13	-
ASSLSGTGYNQPQH	TRBV5-5	TRBJ1-5	14	once
ASSFDFGADTQY	TRBV27	TRBJ2-3	12	-
ASSHLPRGGNTIY	TRBV4-1	TRBJ1-3	13	-
ASSLGASSSYNEQF	TRBV11-2	TRBJ2-1	14	-
ATGRGSTDTQY	TRBV28	TRBJ2-3	11	-
ASRGLEYTEAF	TRBV19	TRBJ1-1	11	-
ASSLLQGSSPLH	TRBV11-1	TRBJ1-6	12	-
ASSQAWLQVKNIQY	TRBV4-1	TRBJ2-4	14	-
SVRGDTDTQY	TRBV29-1	TRBJ2-3	10	-
ASSFGPQGTQY	TRBV7-2	TRBJ2-3	11	-
ASSFRAGADHNGYT	TRBV9	TRBJ1-2	14	-
ASSKGVTSGYNEQF	TRBV19	TRBJ2-1	14	-
ASSQDSGAGNTIY	TRBV4-1	TRBJ1-3	13	-
ASSLPRTDYGYT	TRBV28	TRBJ1-2	12	-
ASSPGGGSTYEQY	TRBV6-5	TRBJ2-7	13	-
ASSFSSTGELF	TRBV5-6	TRBJ2-2	11	-
ASSPGGLAGATGELF	TRBV28	TRBJ2-2	15	-
ATNRATGAGELF	TRBV15	TRBJ2-2	12	-
ASSLEAGTYEQY	TRBV7-3	TRBJ2-7	12	-
ASSLGGGSNQPQH	TRBV5-4	TRBJ1-5	13	few
ASSLTRGSYEQY	TRBV7-3	TRBJ2-7	12	-